This T cell receptor beta chain appears in the sequencing data of a study of read filtering for tumor transcriptome and immune sequencing. CDR1 is MNHEY, CDR2 SVGAGI, per germline. The CDR3 loop spans 15 amino acids. V gave up 5 bases and J gave up 8 bases; unmatched junction bases: 9. This library used 300 to 450 ng RNA and molecular barcoded adaptors spanning alpha/delta and beta/gamma chains. TCRdb reanalysed the reads using MiXCR and keeps one entry per CDR3 protein. This sample has tens of thousands of distinct CDR3 sequences; roughly 15% occur once, and the top ten carry around 19%. The sequencing sample was made of a population of CD138-negative cells sorted from bone marrow. The chain recombines TRBV6-5 with TRBJ1-6, with TRBD1 matching over 7 bases. This clonotype was obtained from a donor over 35 with multiple myeloma. As DNA, the CDR3 is TGTGCCAGCAGTGGGGGGGCAGGGGGGGATTCACCCCTCCACTTT. Translating it yields CASSGGAGGDSPLHF.